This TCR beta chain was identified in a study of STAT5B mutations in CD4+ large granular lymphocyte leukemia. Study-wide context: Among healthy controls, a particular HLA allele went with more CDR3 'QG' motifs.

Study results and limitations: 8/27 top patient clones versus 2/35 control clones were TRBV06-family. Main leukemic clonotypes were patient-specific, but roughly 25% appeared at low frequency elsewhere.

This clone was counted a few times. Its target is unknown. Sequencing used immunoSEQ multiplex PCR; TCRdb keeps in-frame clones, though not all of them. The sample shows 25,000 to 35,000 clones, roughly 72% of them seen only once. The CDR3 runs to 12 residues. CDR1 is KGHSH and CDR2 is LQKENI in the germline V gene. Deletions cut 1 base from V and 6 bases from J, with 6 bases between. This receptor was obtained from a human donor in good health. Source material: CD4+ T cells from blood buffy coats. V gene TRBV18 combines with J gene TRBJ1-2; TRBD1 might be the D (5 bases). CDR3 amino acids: CASSPQQDGYTF. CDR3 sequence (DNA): TGTGCCAGCTCACCACAACAGGATGGCTACACCTTC.